This paragraph covers one T cell receptor beta chain sequence. Its antigen remains undetermined. A clone one base away is much larger, so this may be a read error. This specimen belongs to a study. Taken from cysteine to phenylalanine, the CDR3 has 15 residues. CDR3 DNA only is kept here, 45 bases in frame from base 1. In the germline V gene, CDR1 corresponds to SNHLY and CDR2 to FYNNEI. The sequencer was an Illumina MiSeq. The public reads were reprocessed in TCRdb via fastp at Q25 and MiXCR, keeping in-frame beta chains. Rows merge per CDR3 protein into single entries with the most common DNA and genes. Across this sample there are about 5,800 distinct CDR3 sequences, with around 9.1% seen only once. 4.5% to 5.5% of the sample comes from the top ten.

The source is a human donor with rheumatoid arthritis. Sequenced input: CD4+ T cells from synovial fluid. The sequence is built from TRBV2 and TRBJ2-1; 9 central bases correspond to TRBD2. The CDR3 reads as follows: CTSSIGTSPYNEQFF. The DNA reads TGTACCAGCAGCATTGGGACTAGCCCTTACAATGAGCAGTTCTTC.